The 17 T cell receptor beta chains in this list originate from one sample, sequenced in a study of early stage breast cancer tumors. Some clones are missing from TCRdb's copy, which holds only in-frame ones; the method was immunoSEQ multiplex PCR. The repertoire has 65,000 to 75,000 clones, approximately 80% of them found once; the top ten carry over 3.5%. Source material: blood. Source of these receptors: a person aged 40-50 years with breast cancer.

This clone has just a few counts. The rearrangement joins TRBV29-1 to TRBJ1-2; D uncertain. The germline CDR1 and CDR2 sequences are SQVTM and ANQGSEA. CDR3 length equals 11 residues. The V and J ends lost 5 bases and 4 bases respectively, with 8 bases between them. The DNA for the CDR3 is TGCAGCGTTTATACGGTCTATGGCTACACCTTC. The encoded protein is CSVYTVYGYTF. Combining the CDR3 with reference TRBV29-1 and TRBJ1-2 gives the whole variable domain SAVISQKPSRDICQRGTSLTIQCQVDSQVTMMFWYRQQPGQSLTLIATANQGSEATYESGFVIDKFPISRPNLTFSTLTVSNMSPEDSSIYLCSVYTVYGYTFGSGTRLTVV.

This chain uses TRBV11-2 with TRBJ1-1; unclear D gene. CDR3 size: 14 residues. Trimming shortened V by 6 bases and J by 1 base, and 12 bases separated the two germline ends. CDR1 and CDR2 from the germline V gene are SGHAT and FQNNGV. The CDR3 DNA sequence: TGTGCCAGCAGTCCCACACGGGGGAACACTGAAGCTTTCTTT. The encoded protein is CASSPTRGNTEAFF. The full variable domain, rest sourced from reference TRBV11-2 and TRBJ1-1, is EAGVAQSPRYKIIEKRQSVAFWCNPISGHATLYWYQQILGQGPKLLIQFQNNGVVDDSQLPKDRFSAERLKGVDSTLKIQPAKLEDSAVYLCASSPTRGNTEAFFGQGTRLTVV.

The chain uses TRBV27 and TRBJ2-5; possibly TRBD2 for D (6 bases). CDR3 size: 14 residues. Germline CDR1 is MNHEY and CDR2 is SMNVEV (reference sequence). Trimming took 6 bases from V and 1 from J, leaving 12 bases between them. The CDR3 spells CASSPQGGQETQYF. The CDR3, as DNA: TGTGCCAGCAGCCCTCAGGGAGGCCAAGAGACCCAGTACTTC.

This clone was counted once. This chain joins TRBV5-4 and TRBJ1-5; TRBD1 might be the D (5 bases). Trimming stripped 3 bases from V and 5 bases from J, with 9 bases between. This CDR3 region has 13 residues. Germline loops: CDR1 SGHNT, CDR2 YYREEE (reference sequence). For the CDR3, the DNA is TGTGCCAGCAGCTCTCAGGGAGATCAGCCCCAGCATTTT. Its translation: CASSSQGDQPQHF.

This clone has more than one count but fewer than ten. This chain uses TRBV29-1 with TRBJ2-2, with a possible D match to TRBD1 (5 bases). Per germline, CDR1 SQVTM and CDR2 ANQGSEA. This CDR3 is 11 amino acids long. The V end lost 4 bases, the J end lost 11 bases, and 11 bases lay between the germline ends. CDR3 in amino acids: CSVGSGHELFF. The CDR3 nucleotides are TGCAGCGTTGGGTCAGGGCACGAGCTGTTTTTT.

The chain has TRBV28 and TRBJ1-1; 12 bases agree with TRBD1. Germline V gives CDR1 MDHEN, CDR2 SYDVKM. V lost 0 bases to trimming and J lost 3 bases; unmatched junction nucleotides: 2. This CDR3 contains 16 residues. This CDR3 is CASSLWGQGADTEAFF. The DNA for the CDR3 is TGTGCCAGCAGTTTATGGGGACAGGGGGCTGACACTGAAGCTTTCTTT.

V and J are TRBV7-9 and TRBJ1-1, with D perhaps matching TRBD1 (6 bases). This CDR3 comprises 14 residues. The V and J ends lost 5 bases and 3 bases respectively, with 13 bases between them. CDR1 and CDR2 (germline): SEHNR, FQNEAQ (reference sequence). The CDR3 region is CASSLQGGDTEAFF. CDR3 in DNA: TGTGCCAGCAGCCTACAGGGTGGGGACACTGAAGCTTTCTTT. The variable domain in full, completed from reference TRBV7-9 and TRBJ1-1, reads DTGVSQNPRHKITKRGQNVTFRCDPISEHNRLYWYRQTLGQGPEFLTYFQNEAQLEKSRLLSDRFSAERPKGSFSTLEIQRTEQGDSAMYLCASSLQGGDTEAFFGQGTRLTVV.

The chain has TRBV10-2 and TRBJ1-5; 10 nucleotides line up with TRBD1. This CDR3 has 15 amino acids. V trimming: 9 bases; J trimming: 1 base; junction bases outside the gene matches: 6. CDR1 is WSHSY, CDR2 SAAADI, per germline. In DNA form, the CDR3 reads TGCGCCAGTATGGACAGGGGGATAAGCAATCAGCCCCAGCATTTT. Amino acids: CASMDRGISNQPQHF.

The J gene is TRBJ1-1, the V gene TRBV6-5; no clear D. Germline V gives CDR1 MNHEY, CDR2 SVGAGI. CDR3 length equals 13 residues. V was cut by 8 bases and J by 0 bases, with 10 bases left in between. CDR3 bases: TGTGCCAGCCGCGCCCAAATGAACACTGAAGCTTTCTTT. Protein sequence: CASRAQMNTEAFF.

This clone was observed a handful of times. The chain couples TRBV28 to TRBJ2-7; no reliable D call. CDR3 size: 13 residues. The germline V and J ends were trimmed by 5 bases and 6 bases, with 14 bases remaining between them. Germline CDR1 is MDHEN and CDR2 is SYDVKM. The CDR3 coding sequence is TGTGCCAGCAGTCCCCCCGGTAACCTCGAGCAGTACTTC. As protein: CASSPPGNLEQYF.

The chain carries TRBV25-1 and TRBJ1-1; D unresolved. Germline loops: CDR1 MGHDK, CDR2 SYGVNS. The CDR3 has 15 residues. The V and J ends lost 4 bases and 4 bases respectively, with 16 bases between them. CDR3 protein: CASSVGNSWGTEAFF. CDR3 in DNA: TGTGCCAGCAGTGTAGGGAACTCGTGGGGCACTGAAGCTTTCTTT.

The V gene is TRBV9, the J gene TRBJ2-3; 10 bases agree with TRBD2. The V gene end was trimmed by 4 bases and the J gene end by 0 bases; junction bases not matched to a gene: 8. The CDR3 spans 17 residues. Looked up from germline, CDR1 is SGDLS and CDR2 is YYNGEE. In DNA, the CDR3 is TGTGCCAGCAGCCCCCTAAAGACTAGCGGGAGCACAGATACGCAGTATTTT. It codes for CASSPLKTSGSTDTQYF.

The rearrangement uses TRBV10-3 and TRBJ1-5; the D is unclear. From germline, CDR1 is ENHRY and CDR2 SYGVKD. V was cut by 2 bases and J by 2 bases, with 4 bases left in between. The CDR3 is made up of 13 amino acids. In nucleotides, the CDR3 is TGTGCCATCAGTGAGGTTGGCAATCAGCCCCAGCATTTT. It is translated as CAISEVGNQPQHF.

The chain links TRBV7-9 to TRBJ2-3; D is undetermined. V was cut by 2 bases and J by 0 bases, with 9 bases left in between. This CDR3 has 15 residues. Germline CDR1 and CDR2: SEHNR and FQNEAQ (reference sequence). This chain's CDR3 is CASSLSAASTDTQYF. CDR3 DNA sequence: TGTGCCAGCAGCTTAAGCGCGGCTAGCACAGATACGCAGTATTTT.

The genes are TRBV5-1 and TRBJ2-7; 11 bases align to TRBD1. Germline V lookup: CDR1 SGHRS, CDR2 YFSETQ. CDR3 length: 15 residues. The J segment lost 4 bases and the V segment lost 4 bases, leaving 7 bases of the junction unmatched. The CDR3 reads CASSQPGQGVYEQYF. In DNA form, the CDR3 reads TGCGCCAGCAGCCAACCGGGACAGGGGGTATACGAGCAGTACTTC. Drawing the rest from reference TRBV5-1 and TRBJ2-7, the complete variable domain is KAGVTQTPRYLIKTRGQQVTLSCSPISGHRSVSWYQQTPGQGLQFLFEYFSETQRNKGNFPGRFSGRQFSNSRSEMNVSTLELGDSALYLCASSQPGQGVYEQYFGPGTRLTVT.

Only one count was recorded for this clone. The rearrangement uses TRBV4-1 and TRBJ2-7; 7 bases fit TRBD2. V shed 1 base and J 4 bases; nucleotides not matched to a gene: 1. CDR1 is MGHRA and CDR2 is YSYEKL in the germline V gene. This CDR3 is built from 13 residues. CDR3 protein: CASSQGGGYEQYF. CDR3 sequence (DNA): TGCGCCAGCAGCCAAGGGGGGGGTTACGAGCAGTACTTC.

This chain joins TRBV7-9 and TRBJ2-5, with D possibly being TRBD2 (5 bases). The V gene's germline CDR1 is SEHNR and CDR2 FQNEAQ (reference sequence). CDR3 length: 15 amino acids. V was cut by 1 base and J by 3 bases, with 12 bases left in between. This CDR3 is CASSLVRGWEETQYF. CDR3 coding DNA: TGTGCCAGCAGCTTAGTCCGGGGTTGGGAAGAGACCCAGTACTTC. The full variable domain, completed using reference TRBV7-9 and TRBJ2-5, is DTGVSQNPRHKITKRGQNVTFRCDPISEHNRLYWYRQTLGQGPEFLTYFQNEAQLEKSRLLSDRFSAERPKGSFSTLEIQRTEQGDSAMYLCASSLVRGWEETQYFGPGTRLLVL.